A selection of T cell receptor beta chains follows, all from one sample in a study of patients and donors after allogeneic stem cell transplantation. TCRdb itself ran the RT-PCR reads through MiXCR, one entry per CDR3 protein. The sample holds 900,000 to 1,000,000 distinct CDR3 sequences, around 17% seen once. Specimen: blood, either unsorted or a sorted T cell fraction (not recorded which). These receptors came from a human donor who was either an allogeneic HSCT recipient or a stem cell or donor lymphocyte infusion donor (not recorded which). It is not recorded whose cells these are; they may come from a transplant donor. The CDR3 runs from the conserved cysteine through the conserved F or W. D genes are given only for firm matches. Size is stated for part of the rows, as once, few or many counts, or as a class when the clone is expanded.

>TRBJ2-1|few|TRBV20-1|NA
CSAREHGGGEQFF
TGCAGTGCTAGAGAGCACGGAGGAGGTGAGCAGTTCTTC
>TRBJ2-7|few|TRBV20-1|NA
CSGVRGNSYEQYF
TGCAGTGGAGTTAGGGGGAACTCCTACGAGCAGTACTTC
>TRBJ2-2|few|TRBV15|NA
CATKSIVKANTGELFF
TGTGCCACCAAATCGATCGTCAAGGCGAACACCGGGGAGCTGTTTTTT
>TRBJ2-3|NA|TRBV7-3|NA
CASSLTGLESDTQYF
TGTGCCAGCAGCTTAACCGGACTGGAATCAGATACGCAGTATTTT
>TRBJ1-1|few|TRBV5-1|TRBD1
CASSFHRGENTEAFF
TGCGCCAGCAGCTTTCACAGGGGTGAGAACACTGAAGCTTTCTTT
>TRBJ1-5|NA|TRBV20-1|NA
CSARTPVQPQHF
TGCAGTGCTCGGACGCCGGTCCAGCCCCAGCATTTT
>TRBJ2-1|few|TRBV7-8|TRBD2
CASSFLAGGPGNEQFF
TGTGCCAGCAGCTTTTTAGCGGGAGGGCCGGGGAATGAGCAGTTCTTC
>TRBJ2-2|once|TRBV27|TRBD1
CASSWGQGDTGELFF
TGTGCCAGCAGTTGGGGACAGGGTGACACCGGGGAGCTGTTTTTT
>TRBJ2-7|few|TRBV7-6|NA
CASSLGARGGTYEQYF
TGTGCCAGCAGCTTAGGAGCTAGGGGGGGCACCTACGAGCAGTACTTC
>TRBJ2-7|NA|TRBV20-1|NA
CSPSPPGRLQYEQYF
TGCAGTCCAAGTCCCCCGGGGCGTCTCCAATACGAGCAGTACTTC
>TRBJ1-4|few|TRBV20-1|NA
CSATRARRTFNEKLFF
TGCAGTGCCACCCGGGCGCGGAGAACCTTTAATGAAAAACTGTTTTTT
>TRBJ2-3|NA|TRBV27|TRBD1
CASSRTGGSEDTQYF
TGTGCCAGCAGCCGGACAGGGGGGTCCGAGGATACGCAGTATTTT
>TRBJ1-5|few|TRBV12-3/TRBV12-4|TRBD1
CASSLRQGRQPQHF
TGTGCCAGCAGTCTGCGACAGGGTCGACAGCCCCAGCATTTT
>TRBJ2-5|few|TRBV7-2|NA
CASSLDVSPQETQYF
TGTGCCAGCAGCTTAGACGTCTCTCCCCAAGAGACCCAGTACTTC
>TRBJ1-1|few|TRBV5-1|TRBD1
CDSSGRQGFGEAFF
TGCGACAGCAGCGGAAGACAGGGATTTGGTGAAGCTTTCTTT
>TRBJ1-5|NA|TRBV20-1|NA
CSAGGHQPQHF
TGCAGTGCGGGGGGGCATCAGCCCCAGCATTTT
>TRBJ1-5|many|TRBV12-3/TRBV12-4|TRBD1
CASSSQDRDESQPQHF
TGTGCCAGCAGTTCCCAGGACAGGGATGAGAGTCAGCCCCAGCATTTT
>TRBJ1-1|NA|TRBV20-1|NA
CSALGPTNTEAFF
TGCAGTGCTTTAGGCCCTACGAACACTGAAGCTTTCTTT
>TRBJ1-1|NA|TRBV30|NA
CAWSVRTVGEAFF
TGTGCCTGGAGTGTACGAACAGTTGGCGAAGCTTTCTTT
>TRBJ1-4|few|TRBV25-1|NA
CASTGQGKNEKLFF
TGTGCCAGCACGGGGCAGGGTAAGAATGAAAAACTGTTTTTT
>TRBJ2-3|few|TRBV10-3|NA
CATQGTSTDTQYF
TGTGCCACCCAAGGGACCAGCACAGATACGCAGTATTTT
>TRBJ1-6|once|TRBV18|NA
CASSPRTVAPPQHSPLHF
TGTGCCAGCTCACCTCGGACAGTAGCCCCCCCCCAACATTCACCCCTCCACTTT
>TRBJ1-1|NA|TRBV6-6|NA
CASSYGVPTEAFF
TGTGCCAGCAGTTACGGGGTTCCCACTGAAGCTTTCTTT
>TRBJ2-7|NA|TRBV7-2|TRBD2
CASSPREVSSYEQYF
TGTGCCAGCAGCCCTCGGGAGGTCTCCTCCTACGAGCAGTACTTC
>TRBJ1-1|NA|TRBV10-3|NA
CAISVAGQEAFF
TGTGCCATCAGTGTCGCGGGACAAGAAGCTTTCTTT
>TRBJ2-3|NA|TRBV15|TRBD1
CATSRDTQGTDTQYF
TGTGCCACCAGCAGAGACACACAGGGGACAGATACGCAGTATTTT
>TRBJ1-2|NA|TRBV9|NA
CASSVGRGYTF
TGTGCCAGCAGCGTAGGTCGTGGCTACACCTTC
>TRBJ1-5|NA|TRBV12-3/TRBV12-4|NA
CASSSSGDRDQPQHF
TGTGCCAGCAGCTCTTCCGGGGATCGGGATCAGCCCCAGCATTTT
>TRBJ1-5|many|TRBV27|NA
CASSGGGQPQHF
TGTGCCAGCAGTGGCGGGGGTCAGCCCCAGCATTTT
>TRBJ2-3|few|TRBV7-6|TRBD2
CASSLAQLAGGPGTQYF
TGTGCCAGCAGCTTAGCCCAACTAGCGGGGGGGCCAGGTACGCAGTATTTT
>TRBJ1-5|NA|TRBV7-8|NA
CASSLRWDQPQHF
TGTGCCAGCAGCTTAAGGTGGGATCAGCCCCAGCATTTT
>TRBJ2-7|few|TRBV9|NA
CASSVASYSYEQYF
TGTGCCAGCAGCGTAGCTTCCTACAGCTACGAGCAGTACTTC
>TRBJ2-4|few|TRBV6-1|TRBD1
CASSRGQANIQYF
TGTGCCAGCTCTAGGGGACAGGCAAACATTCAGTACTTC
>TRBJ1-2|NA|TRBV12-3/TRBV12-4|NA
CASSYPGGYTF
TGTGCCAGCAGTTATCCGGGAGGCTACACCTTC
>TRBJ2-7|few|TRBV7-2|NA
CASSYYVGITTYEQYF
TGTGCCAGCAGCTATTATGTAGGGATCACGACCTACGAGCAGTACTTC
>TRBJ2-7|NA|TRBV20-1|NA
CSARTPGAVGVEQYF
TGCAGTGCTAGAACTCCCGGGGCTGTGGGGGTCGAGCAGTACTTC
>TRBJ2-5|few|TRBV7-9|TRBD2
CASSFDSGDQETQYF
TGTGCCAGCAGCTTTGATAGCGGGGACCAAGAGACCCAGTACTTC
>TRBJ2-7|NA|TRBV5-6|NA
CASSPERDTVYEQYF
TGTGCCAGCAGCCCGGAACGGGACACGGTATACGAGCAGTACTTC
>TRBJ2-3|many|TRBV5-1|TRBD2
CASSSGLAGVNTQYF
TGCGCCAGCAGCTCGGGACTAGCGGGAGTAAATACGCAGTATTTT
>TRBJ2-3|few|TRBV15|TRBD2
CATSRDGLAGGLSTDTQYF
TGTGCCACCAGCAGAGATGGGCTAGCGGGAGGCTTGAGCACAGATACGCAGTATTTT
>TRBJ2-1|NA|TRBV21-1|NA
CASSNRLTLGGSYNEQFF
TGTGCCAGCAGCAACAGACTTACCTTGGGGGGCTCCTACAATGAGCAGTTCTTC
>TRBJ2-2|few|TRBV12-3/TRBV12-4|TRBD1
CAIPYRGAGNTGELFF
TGTGCCATCCCTTACAGGGGCGCAGGGAACACCGGGGAGCTGTTTTTT